This T cell receptor beta chain was identified during a study of blood T cell repertoires in COVID-19. Original analysis: The authors estimated nucleated cell counts from reference gene primer amplification. The method was immunoSEQ multiplex PCR; TCRdb's version includes in-frame clones alone and lacks a portion of them. V and J calls and clone size come straight from that table; D and trimming were deduced from the DNA. Found here are 100,000 to 150,000 clones, 75% to 90% of them singletons; the top ten hold about 4.1%. CDR3 size: 17 residues. Trimming at V came to 3 bases and at J to 5 bases, leaving 8 bases not matched to a gene. Per the germline V gene, CDR1 is LGHNA and CDR2 is YSLEER. This clone has only one observation.

This receptor was obtained from a man between 60 and 75 years old with COVID-19, enrolled during active disease. The chain employs TRBV4-3 and TRBJ2-3; 13 bases line up with TRBD2. Sequencing was done on a sample of peripheral blood. CDR3 bases: TGCGCCAGCAGCCAGGCAACTAGCGGGGGGGCCGGAGATACGCAGTATTTT. Translation: CASSQATSGGAGDTQYF.